The rows below give T cell receptor beta chains drawn from one sample of a study of Ad26.COV2.S vaccination and SARS-CoV-2 variants. TCRdb's table, derived via immunoSEQ multiplex PCR, lists solely in-frame clones and lacks some. The sample includes about 350,000 clones, approximately 86% seen only once; the top ten take over 8.5%. The sequences come from peripheral blood, collected in a trial of Ad26.COV2.S vaccine versus placebo. The receptors stem from a person aged 18-60 years who received the Ad26.COV2.S COVID-19 vaccine or a placebo. CDR3s include the opening cysteine and the closing phenylalanine or tryptophan. The D gene is left open where the match is weak. The size of a clone is reported for some rows only, either as once, few or many, or as a class for expanded clones.

d_gene: TRBD1; len: 15; v_gene: TRBV5-1; j_gene: TRBJ1-2; abundance: -; CDR3aa: CASSLGQGEPYGYTF; CDR3nt: TGCGCCAGCAGCTTAGGACAGGGAGAACCCTATGGCTACACCTTC
d_gene: -; len: 14; v_gene: TRBV5-1; j_gene: TRBJ2-3; abundance: -; CDR3aa: CASSPQSYTDTQYF; CDR3nt: TGCGCCAGCAGCCCCCAGAGCTACACAGATACGCAGTATTTT
d_gene: TRBD1; len: 15; v_gene: TRBV4-1; j_gene: TRBJ1-2; abundance: few; CDR3aa: CASSQDGTGTYGYTF; CDR3nt: TGCGCCAGCAGCCAAGATGGGACAGGGACCTATGGCTACACCTTC
d_gene: TRBD1; len: 16; v_gene: TRBV30; j_gene: TRBJ2-4; abundance: -; CDR3aa: CAWSVRGQLAKNIQYF; CDR3nt: TGTGCCTGGAGTGTACGGGGACAGCTAGCCAAAAACATTCAGTACTTC
d_gene: TRBD2; len: 16; v_gene: TRBV27; j_gene: TRBJ2-6; abundance: -; CDR3aa: CASSLLAGSGANVLTF; CDR3nt: TGTGCCAGCAGTTTACTAGCGGGGTCTGGGGCCAACGTCCTGACTTTC
d_gene: -; len: 12; v_gene: TRBV19; j_gene: TRBJ1-5; abundance: -; CDR3aa: CATDSSNQPQHF; CDR3nt: TGTGCCACAGACAGCAGCAATCAGCCCCAGCATTTT
d_gene: TRBD1; len: 15; v_gene: TRBV10-2; j_gene: TRBJ1-6; abundance: -; CDR3aa: CASSEEGATFLPLHF; CDR3nt: TGCGCCAGCAGTGAAGAGGGGGCCACCTTCCTACCCCTCCACTTT
d_gene: -; len: 14; v_gene: TRBV5-1; j_gene: TRBJ1-3; abundance: few; CDR3aa: CASSSSSSGNTIYF; CDR3nt: TGCGCCAGCAGCTCCTCTAGCTCTGGAAACACCATATATTTT
d_gene: TRBD1; len: 13; v_gene: TRBV5-8; j_gene: TRBJ2-7; abundance: -; CDR3aa: CASTLTSRDRGIF; CDR3nt: TGTGCCAGCACCCTCACCTCCAGGGACAGGGGCATCTTC
d_gene: -; len: 13; v_gene: TRBV7-8; j_gene: TRBJ1-3; abundance: -; CDR3aa: CASSLVSGNTIYF; CDR3nt: TGTGCCAGCAGCTTAGTCTCTGGAAACACCATATATTTT